Presented here are 32 T cell receptor beta chains from one specimen sequenced in a study of radiation and T cells in renal cell carcinoma. Here immunoSEQ multiplex PCR was the method, and the copy in TCRdb shows in-frame clones only, minus some. The repertoire holds about 130,000 clones, with 80% to 85% as singletons. Documented time point: baseline pretreatment blood. The sample's treatment: 15 Gy SBRT to primary tumor, nephrectomy 4 weeks later. Sample: blood, taken from a patient whose treatment included radiotherapy and nephrectomy. The receptors here all came from a woman aged 55-70 years with renal cell carcinoma.

The chain is built from TRBV2 and TRBJ1-5; D uncertain. There are 14 residues in the CDR3. V was clipped by 6 bases and J by 1 base, with 10 bases between them. Germline lookup yields CDR1 SNHLY and CDR2 FYNNEI. The CDR3 DNA sequence: TGTGCCAGCAGGCGGGTCCAAAGCAATCAGCCCCAGCATTTT. This gives the protein CASRRVQSNQPQHF.

This rearrangement joins TRBV5-4 to TRBJ2-7; 10 nucleotides match TRBD1. After removal of 4 bases from V and 4 bases from J, the junction contained 8 bases not matched to a gene. Germline V gene sequence: CDR1 SGHNT, CDR2 YYREEE (reference sequence). The CDR3 loop spans 15 amino acids. The CDR3 region has the DNA TGTGCCAGCAGCATTGGACAGGGGGGCAAATACGAGCAGTACTTC. It is translated as CASSIGQGGKYEQYF.

V gene TRBV6-6 combines with J gene TRBJ2-5; D perhaps matches TRBD1 (6 bases). The V and J ends lost 1 base and 6 bases respectively, with 9 bases between them. The CDR3 consists of 13 residues. The germline gives CDR1 MNHNY, CDR2 SVGAGI (reference sequence). This CDR3 is CASSYFRGQTQYF. The DNA for the CDR3 is TGTGCCAGCAGTTACTTCAGGGGACAGACCCAGTACTTC.

A word on this clone: The identical CDR3 is also encoded by other nucleotide sequences in the sample. This chain connects TRBV6-5 to TRBJ2-7; D remains ambiguous. The length of the CDR3 is 12 residues. Deletions cut 2 bases from V and 0 bases from J, with 2 bases between. CDR1 MNHEY and CDR2 SVGAGI come from the germline V gene. CDR3 DNA sequence: TGTGCCAGCAGTTACAGCTCCTACGAGCAGTACTTC. It specifies CASSYSSYEQYF.

This sequence joins TRBV19 and TRBJ1-1, with 7 bases lining up with TRBD1. The germline V gene has CDR1 LNHDA and CDR2 SQIVND (reference sequence). The CDR3 totals 18 residues. V dropped 6 bases and J dropped 0; count of bases not matched to a gene: 16. The CDR3 DNA reads as TGTGCCAGTAGCCTCTCTCCCTACCGGGACAGCATGAACACTGAAGCTTTCTTT. Protein product: CASSLSPYRDSMNTEAFF.

The chain combines TRBV7-2 with TRBJ1-1; D unresolved. This CDR3 contains 14 residues. The V gene's germline CDR1 is SGHTA and CDR2 FQGNSA. V lost 3 bases and J 0 bases, leaving 8 bases between the germline ends. The CDR3 protein is CASSLSGLNTEAFF. The CDR3 DNA sequence: TGTGCCAGCAGCTTGTCAGGCCTGAACACTGAAGCTTTCTTT.

V is TRBV7-9 and J is TRBJ2-1, with no clear D. Germline-derived CDR1 and CDR2 are SEHNR and FQNEAQ (reference sequence). The V gene lost 3 bases and the J gene lost 14 bases, with 14 bases spanning the gap. The CDR3 covers 12 residues. The CDR3 loop reads CASSFGSTDEFF. The CDR3 DNA reads TGTGCCAGCAGCTTTGGTAGTACAGACGAGTTCTTC.

The CDR3 protein is CASSGQLRNQPQHF. The DNA for the CDR3 is TGTGCCAGCAGTGGTCAGTTGCGTAATCAGCCCCAGCATTTT. The rearrangement joins TRBV6-1 to TRBJ1-5; D call uncertain. Trimming took 4 bases from V and 4 from J, leaving 11 bases between them. CDR3 length equals 14 residues. Germline V gene data show CDR1 as MNHNS and CDR2 as SASEGT.

This rearrangement joins TRBV28 to TRBJ2-2; D may be TRBD2 (7 bases). Germline CDR1 reads MDHEN; CDR2 reads SYDVKM. V gave up 10 bases and J gave up 6 bases, with 18 bases separating them. CDR3 length: 14 amino acids. The CDR3 here is CATLGAGVPGELFF. CDR3 sequence (DNA): TGTGCCACTTTGGGGGCGGGAGTACCCGGGGAGCTGTTTTTT.

The V gene is TRBV6-5, the J gene TRBJ1-4, with D hard to call. V was pared by 2 bases and J by 4 bases, with 11 bases between. Germline loops: CDR1 MNHEY, CDR2 SVGAGI. This CDR3 region has 15 residues. The CDR3 nucleotides read TGTGCCAGCAGTTACCGGTCAGCGATTAATGAAAAACTGTTTTTT. This gives the protein CASSYRSAINEKLFF.

The V gene is TRBV7-2, the J gene TRBJ1-2; 8 bases map to TRBD1. The CDR3 loop spans 14 amino acids. V shed 8 bases and J 6 bases; nucleotides not matched to a gene: 11. The germline V gene encodes CDR1 SGHTA and CDR2 FQGNSA. The chain's CDR3 is CASGLETGVHGYTF. Written as DNA, the CDR3 is TGTGCCAGCGGCCTAGAGACAGGGGTCCATGGCTACACCTTC.

The CDR3, as DNA: TGTGCCAGCAGTCAGGACATAGACACTGAAGCTTTCTTT. Protein sequence: CASSQDIDTEAFF. The gene calls are TRBV5-6 and TRBJ1-1; TRBD1 is a possible D gene (5 bases). V was pared by 5 bases and J by 3 bases, with 11 bases between. Germline values: CDR1 SGHDT, CDR2 YYEEEE. This CDR3 spans 13 amino acids.

This clone is medium-sized in the sample. The chain links TRBV11-3 to TRBJ2-2; D is uncertain. This CDR3 has 14 residues. Germline CDR1 and CDR2: SGHNT and YENEEA. V was trimmed by 1 base and J by 5 bases, leaving 8 bases between them. CDR3 DNA: TGTGCCAGCAGCTTAGGCCCGGCGACCGGGGAGCTGTTTTTT. This translates into CASSLGPATGELFF. The full variable domain, with the rest looked up from reference TRBV11-3 and TRBJ2-2, is EAGVVQSPRYKIIEKKQPVAFWCNPISGHNTLYWYLQNLGQGPELLIRYENEEAVDDSQLPKDRFSAERLKGVDSTLKIQPAELGDSAVYLCASSLGPATGELFFGEGSRLTVL.

The chain joins TRBV7-9 to TRBJ2-7; D gene uncertain. Germline V CDR1 and CDR2: SEHNR, FQNEAQ (reference sequence). The CDR3 length is 13 residues. Between the trimmed V and J ends, which lost 8 bases and 2 bases, there was a span of 13 bases. The CDR3 DNA follows: TGTGCCAGCTCGGAGTCTGGTACCTACGAGCAGTACTTC. Amino acid sequence: CASSESGTYEQYF.

CDR3 loop: CASSPSGVGTDTQYF. CDR3 bases: TGTGCCAGCAGCCCGAGCGGGGTCGGAACAGATACGCAGTATTTT. The rearrangement links TRBV9 to TRBJ2-3, with 7 bases aligning to TRBD2. From germline, CDR1 is SGDLS and CDR2 YYNGEE. The CDR3 is 15 residues long. The V and J ends lost 4 bases and 3 bases, in that order; junction bases with no gene match: 8.

In its sample, this clone was seen many times. J is TRBJ1-5 and V is TRBV11-2; 7 nucleotides line up with TRBD1. V lost 0 bases to trimming and J lost 8 bases; unmatched junction nucleotides: 7. Germline-derived CDR1 and CDR2 are SGHAT and FQNNGV. This CDR3 has 15 amino acids. The CDR3 loop reads CASSLDSLDREPQHF. The CDR3 coding sequence is TGTGCCAGCAGCTTAGATTCCCTCGACAGGGAGCCCCAGCATTTT.

V gene TRBV5-4 combines with J gene TRBJ2-2; the D gene is possibly TRBD2 (5 bases). CDR3 length: 14 residues. V lost 4 bases and J 6 bases, leaving 13 bases between the germline ends. CDR1 and CDR2 (germline): SGHNT, YYREEE (reference sequence). The CDR3 is CASSPPRAAGELFF. CDR3 sequence (DNA): TGTGCCAGCAGCCCGCCGAGGGCCGCCGGGGAGCTGTTTTTT.

This clone was detected ten times or more. This sequence joins TRBV28 and TRBJ1-1; weak D call: TRBD1 (5 bases). CDR3 length: 16 amino acids. Germline V CDR1 and CDR2: MDHEN, SYDVKM. The V and J ends lost 6 bases and 1 base respectively, with 18 bases between them. The CDR3, as DNA: TGTGCCAGCAGACCTTCACAGGCGGGGGGGAACACTGAAGCTTTCTTT. As protein: CASRPSQAGGNTEAFF.

The chain joins TRBV19 to TRBJ1-1; D might be TRBD1 (5 bases). Germline assignment: CDR1 LNHDA and CDR2 SQIVND (reference sequence). V lost 5 bases, J lost 8 bases, and 9 bases lay in between. CDR3 length: 11 amino acids. This CDR3 reads CASSLGAEAFF. In nucleotides, the CDR3 is TGTGCCAGTAGTCTCGGGGCCGAAGCTTTCTTT.

The chain recombines TRBV25-1 with TRBJ1-2; no clear D. CDR3 length: 13 amino acids. With 2 bases removed from V and 6 bases from J, the gap between germline ends came to 10 bases. From germline, CDR1 is MGHDK and CDR2 SYGVNS. Here the CDR3 DNA reads TGTGCCAGCAGTGAAAACCGGGTTGATGGCTACACCTTC. Protein sequence: CASSENRVDGYTF.

The genes are TRBV18 and TRBJ1-2; D may be TRBD1 (6 bases). Trimming took 3 bases from V and 4 from J, leaving 12 bases between them. The length of the CDR3 is 14 residues. Germline values: CDR1 KGHSH, CDR2 LQKENI. The CDR3 DNA sequence: TGTGCCAGCTCACCTCAGGGGTTGGGCTATGGCTACACCTTC. Protein sequence: CASSPQGLGYGYTF. Filled out from reference TRBV18 and TRBJ1-2, the complete variable domain reads NAGVMQNPRHLVRRRGQEARLRCSPMKGHSHVYWYRQLPEEGLKFMVYLQKENIIDESGMPKERFSAEFPKEGPSILRIQQVVRGDSAAYFCASSPQGLGYGYTFGSGTRLTVV.

In this sample, this clone turned up once. The chain couples TRBV28 to TRBJ1-5; TRBD1 matches at 12 bases. The length of the CDR3 is 15 residues. The ends lost 5 bases at V and 7 bases at J; junction bases unmatched: 6. The germline gives CDR1 MDHEN, CDR2 SYDVKM. In nucleotides, the CDR3 is TGTGCCAGCAGTCTGGGACAGGGGGCTTTCCAGCCCCAGCATTTT. It codes for CASSLGQGAFQPQHF.

The chain employs TRBV28 and TRBJ1-3; D is undetermined. Germline V lookup: CDR1 MDHEN, CDR2 SYDVKM. This CDR3 is 13 amino acids long. V was trimmed by 3 bases and J by 7 bases, leaving 10 bases between them. Written as DNA, the CDR3 is TGTGCCAGCAGTTTGACGGTTGCCAACACCATATATTTT. This encodes CASSLTVANTIYF.

V gene TRBV6-5 combines with J gene TRBJ1-3; D might be TRBD1 (5 bases). With 0 bases removed from V and 4 bases from J, the gap between germline ends came to 10 bases. Germline assignment: CDR1 MNHEY and CDR2 SVGAGI. The CDR3 sequence is 15 residues long. CDR3: CASSYSGRNGNTIYF. In DNA, the CDR3 is TGTGCCAGCAGTTACTCGGGGCGGAACGGAAACACCATATATTTT.

The rearrangement joins TRBV2 to TRBJ1-2; TRBD1 agrees at 7 bases. The CDR3 consists of 13 residues. In germline, CDR1 is SNHLY, CDR2 FYNNEI. V dropped 10 bases and J dropped 3; count of bases not matched to a gene: 8. As DNA, the CDR3 is TGTGCCATCGACAGGGATGGCGACTATGGCTACACCTTC. Translation: CAIDRDGDYGYTF.

This clone was recorded once. This chain joins TRBV9 and TRBJ2-7; 7 positions agree with TRBD2. The CDR3 extends over 15 amino acids. J was trimmed by 2 bases and V by 0 bases; bases with no gene match: 5. Germline CDR1 and CDR2: SGDLS and YYNGEE. The CDR3 nucleotides are TGTGCCAGCAGCGTAGCTGGCGGGAGTCCCTACGAGCAGTACTTC. Translated, it gives CASSVAGGSPYEQYF.

The chain is built from TRBV10-3 and TRBJ2-3, with D uncertain. This CDR3 has 14 residues. The V gene's germline CDR1 is ENHRY and CDR2 SYGVKD. Trimming removed 3 bases at V and 1 base at J, with 8 bases between. DNA of the CDR3: TGTGCCATCAGTGAAGTACCCGGCACAGATACGCAGTATTTT. Translating gives CAISEVPGTDTQYF.

This chain links TRBV6-6 with TRBJ1-1, with TRBD1 as a possible D gene (5 bases). The CDR3 consists of 14 residues. Germline V lookup: CDR1 MNHNY, CDR2 SVGAGI (reference sequence). V gave up 5 bases and J gave up 7 bases, with 17 bases separating them. The CDR3 region has the DNA TGTGCCAGCAGTCCCGGGACGTCCAGGAGTGAAGCTTTCTTT. It specifies CASSPGTSRSEAFF.

The chain has TRBV28 and TRBJ1-4, with 7 bases aligning to TRBD1. There are 14 residues in the CDR3. Germline V lookup: CDR1 MDHEN, CDR2 SYDVKM. J gave up 5 bases and V 6 bases, and 6 bases lay outside the gene matches. CDR3 sequence: CASSPDRANEKLFF. The CDR3 region has the DNA TGTGCCAGCAGCCCCGACAGGGCGAATGAAAAACTGTTTTTT.

The CDR3 is CASSRRDRGTYGYTF. CDR3 coding DNA: TGTGCCAGCAGTCGCCGGGACAGGGGGACTTATGGCTACACCTTC. The chain is built from TRBV28 and TRBJ1-2, with 11 positions matching TRBD1. Trimming removed 5 bases from V and 5 bases from J; junction bases left unmatched: 7. The CDR3 is 15 residues long. The germline V gene has CDR1 MDHEN and CDR2 SYDVKM.

The chain is built from TRBV6-5 and TRBJ1-1, with no clear D. Germline values: CDR1 MNHEY, CDR2 SVGAGI. CDR3 size: 13 residues. V dropped 1 base and J dropped 0 bases, with 3 bases sitting between them. The CDR3 reads CASSYYVNTEAFF. CDR3 bases: TGTGCCAGCAGTTACTACGTGAACACTGAAGCTTTCTTT.

The chain links TRBV4-1 to TRBJ1-2; perhaps TRBD1 as D (5 bases). Trimming removed 10 bases from V and 2 bases from J, with 17 bases in between. Looked up from germline, CDR1 is MGHRA and CDR2 is YSYEKL. The CDR3 sequence is 14 residues long. This CDR3 reads CATRAVGVNYGYTF. The CDR3 DNA follows: TGCGCCACTCGAGCCGTGGGGGTCAACTATGGCTACACCTTC.